This T cell receptor (beta chain) was profiled in a study of CD8+ T cells in alopecia areata (dated by TCRdb to 2017 to 2018). Some background on the complete study: The treated patients took part in an open-label pilot trial in which moderate-to-severe alopecia areata was treated with oral tofacitinib at 5 to 10 mg twice daily. To study T cell clonal expansion in alopecia areata, the researchers applied high-throughput TCRbeta sequencing to both the C3H/HeJ mouse model and human patients. immunoSEQ multiplex PCR using 35 Vbeta forward primers and 13 Jbeta reverse primers was used to amplify TCRbeta CDR3 regions. Human TCRbeta sequencing covered scalp tissue and sorted CD4+ and CD8+ peripheral blood T cells from patchy and totalis/universalis alopecia areata patients and healthy controls. Tofacitinib-treated patients had biopsies at baseline and at 4 and 24 weeks of treatment, with a later scalp biopsy in several patients. Patients received tofacitinib for 6 to 18 months and were then followed off drug for 6 months to check for delayed response and recurrence. RNA was extracted with the PAXgene miRNA kit for fixed scalp, the miRNeasy kit for PBMCs, and the RNeasy kit for mouse skin. Clonality in the scalp was compared among normal scalp (n=4), patchy alopecia areata scalp (n=8), and alopecia totalis/universalis scalp (n=8). Points the paper makes about the study in general: Scalp TCR repertoire analysis is complicated because resident alphabeta T cells in normal human skin are also sequenced, whereas mouse skin is dominated by gammadelta T cells. Shared TCR sequences between patients were less evident than in mice, which may be partly attributable to HLA diversity in the patient population. Compared with normal scalp, lesional scalp, particularly in alopecia totalis/universalis, had higher clonality and more expanded CD8+ clones, which suggests antigenic drive.

The time point label for this specimen denotes: baseline before oral tofacitinib. Peripheral blood and lesional scalp punch biopsies were obtained from patients with alopecia areata. PBMCs were isolated by density centrifugation and stained for CD3, CD4 and CD8, after which CD4+ and CD8+ T cells were sorted on a FACSAria. This clone appeared a single time. This clone's antigen is unknown. It has no much larger one-base neighbor in the sample; base qualities were not kept. The sample has other DNA sequences that encode this CDR3 too. The library was built by means of the immunoSEQ multiplex PCR assay. For TCR sequencing, RNA was extracted from every sample and reverse transcribed into cDNA to serve as template. SuperScript III was used to make first-strand cDNA, primed with a 2:1 mix of oligo-dT and random hexamers. A synthetic immune receptor repertoire was used to measure amplification bias, and any remaining bias was corrected computationally. Concerning the study's data processing: After raw reads were preprocessed to remove errors, the CDR3 was defined following IMGT conventions as running from the conserved cysteine to phenylalanine. To get clonality, Shannon entropy was normalized by log2 of the number of productive unique TCRs and the result was subtracted from 1. Whether each scalp clone was CD4 or CD8 was inferred by checking scalp TCRbeta sequences against the CD4 and CD8 repertoires from sorted blood. The immuneACCESS repertoire file appears here via TCRdb, limited to in-frame rearrangements. These files lack a portion of the clones; in checked studies, under half of the deficit traces to unresolved V genes, and the cause of the others is not known. The D gene and trimming were derived from the DNA, and the V and J assignments and clone size from that table. This sample has roughly 250,000 clones in its table, and around two thirds of those were observed once. The ten largest clones take up approximately 1.2% of the sample.

Looking up the germline V gene yields CDR1 SQVTM and CDR2 ANQGSEA. Its CDR3 holds 12 amino acids, cysteine through phenylalanine. The only DNA kept is the CDR3, 36 bases in frame from the first base. V loses 3 bases of germline sequence and J loses 3 bases, and the interval between the two ends is 7 bases. This receptor was taken from a human donor with alopecia areata. The chain couples TRBV29-1 to TRBJ2-3; no D gene call is confident. This specimen consisted of CD4+ T cells sorted from blood, obtained at week 0. The CDR3 here reads CSVDSGTDTQYF. The base sequence is TGCAGCGTTGATAGTGGGACAGATACGCAGTATTTT.